These 14 T cell receptor beta chains were sequenced from one sample in a study of blood T cell repertoires in COVID-19. Sequenced by immunoSEQ multiplex PCR; TCRdb stores in-frame clones only, minus some. The table includes some 60,000 clones, 80% to 85% detected once. The sequenced material came from peripheral blood. The source of these receptors is a man older than 75 with COVID-19, enrolled during active disease.

The chain combines TRBV7-2 with TRBJ2-7; a weak D match, TRBD2 (6 bases). Germline CDR1 is SGHTA and CDR2 is FQGNSA. V dropped 2 bases and J dropped 5 bases, with 10 bases sitting between them. CDR3 length equals 13 residues. In nucleotides, the CDR3 is TGTGCCAGCAGCTTAACGGGAGCGAACGAGCAGTACGTC. Protein: CASSLTGANEQYV.

The chain links TRBV4-2 to TRBJ2-7; tentatively, D is TRBD2 (6 bases). CDR1 and CDR2 (germline): LGHNA, YNFKEQ. The CDR3 consists of 16 residues. V shed 3 bases and J shed 1 base, with 16 bases lying between them. This chain's CDR3 is CASSHDSGGASYEQYF. The DNA of the CDR3 is TGTGCCAGCAGCCATGATTCTGGCGGGGCATCCTACGAGCAGTACTTC.

The chain uses TRBV24-1 and TRBJ2-1, with TRBD2 identical over 12 bases. The CDR3 contains 21 residues. Germline V gene sequence: CDR1 KGHDR, CDR2 SFDVKD. With 0 bases clipped from V and 3 bases from J, the junction kept 14 bases outside the gene matches. CDR3 in DNA: TGTGCCACCAGTGATTTGCGCCCATCTAGCGGGAGGGCCCTCGGCTACAATGAGCAGTTCTTC. Translation: CATSDLRPSSGRALGYNEQFF.

This clone is a singleton in its sample. This sequence joins TRBV6-4 and TRBJ1-5; TRBD1 agrees at 7 bases. Germline CDR1 reads MRHNA; CDR2 reads SNTAGT. V was clipped by 4 bases and J by 5 bases; unmatched bases: 2. CDR3 length: 13 amino acids. The CDR3 protein is CASSVDRDQPQHF. CDR3 coding DNA: TGTGCCAGCAGTGTCGACAGGGATCAGCCCCAGCATTTT.

The chain links TRBV5-1 to TRBJ2-2, with 11 bases fitting TRBD1. The CDR3 is 14 amino acids. Germline loops: CDR1 SGHRS, CDR2 YFSETQ. With V trimmed by 3 bases and J by 5 bases, 0 bases remained unmatched. CDR3 amino acids: CASSWDRGTGELFF. CDR3 DNA sequence: TGCGCCAGCAGCTGGGACAGGGGGACCGGGGAGCTGTTTTTT.

This sequence joins TRBV5-6 and TRBJ1-6; D not certain. The ends were cut back, 1 base at V and 9 bases at J, with 14 bases in the middle. The germline V gene encodes CDR1 SGHDT and CDR2 YYEEEE. The CDR3 covers 15 residues. The CDR3 here is CASSLTFARSSPLHF. The DNA of the CDR3 is TGTGCCAGCAGCTTGACGTTCGCGCGGAGTTCACCCCTCCACTTT.

This chain uses TRBV3-1 (or the pseudogene TRBV3-2) with TRBJ1-4, with 11 bases matching TRBD1. The trim removed 2 bases at V and 8 bases at J, leaving 4 bases unmatched. Germline CDR1 LGHDT, CDR2 YNNKEL (reference sequence). The CDR3 runs to 15 residues. The CDR3 sequence is CASSQRTGGYEKLFF. The CDR3 coding sequence is TGTGCCAGCAGCCAACGGACAGGGGGCTACGAAAAACTGTTTTTT.

This chain links TRBV7-3 with TRBJ1-2; D unclear. With 0 bases removed from V and 8 bases from J, the gap between germline ends came to 7 bases. The CDR3 covers 12 residues. Germline CDR1 is SGHTA and CDR2 is FQGTGA. This CDR3 reads CASSLTGVGYTF. CDR3 DNA: TGTGCCAGCAGCTTAACCGGGGTGGGCTACACCTTC.

CDR3 nucleotides: TGTGCCAGCAGCGCAACTTCAGGGATCCAAGAGACCCAGTACTTC. Its translation is CASSATSGIQETQYF. V and J are TRBV5-4 and TRBJ2-5; D may be TRBD1 (5 bases). V was shortened by 4 bases and J by 1 base, with 14 bases between the two germline ends. The CDR3 loop spans 15 amino acids. Germline lookup yields CDR1 SGHNT and CDR2 YYREEE (reference sequence).

The J gene is TRBJ2-3, the V gene TRBV19, with D possibly TRBD2 on 6 matching bases. CDR3 size: 15 residues. Trimming cost V 6 bases and J 4 bases, with 17 bases left between them. CDR1 and CDR2 (germline): LNHDA, SQIVND (reference sequence). The CDR3 coding sequence is TGTGCCAGTAGCCCCGTAGCGGTAACCGCAGATACGCAGTATTTT. This sequence encodes CASSPVAVTADTQYF.

The rearrangement links TRBV5-4 to TRBJ1-6; 7 positions match TRBD1. From germline, CDR1 is SGHNT and CDR2 YYREEE (reference sequence). The CDR3 covers 15 residues. The trim removed 10 bases at V and 4 bases at J, leaving 11 bases unmatched. The CDR3 reads CASRLGTAYNSPLHF. The CDR3 nucleotides read TGTGCCTCACGTCTAGGGACAGCTTATAATTCACCCCTCCACTTT.

The V and J genes are TRBV9 and TRBJ1-1, with TRBD1 matching over 7 bases. Germline V CDR1 and CDR2: SGDLS, YYNGEE. Unmatched junction bases numbered 11, after V lost 1 base and J lost 11 bases. The CDR3 totals 14 residues. CDR3 sequence reads: CASSVLGAGGSAFF. CDR3 nucleotide sequence: TGTGCCAGCAGCGTACTAGGGGCAGGGGGGTCGGCTTTCTTT.

V usage is TRBV5-1 and J usage is TRBJ1-6, with D possibly being TRBD1 (6 bases). Germline V lookup: CDR1 SGHRS, CDR2 YFSETQ. V lost 4 bases and J lost 8, with 13 bases in between. The CDR3 consists of 14 residues. The CDR3 here is CASSEQGEDSPLHF. In nucleotides, the CDR3 is TGCGCCAGCAGCGAACAGGGAGAGGATTCACCCCTCCACTTT.

The chain is built from TRBV10-3 and TRBJ2-5; possible D gene TRBD1, 6 bases. The CDR3 covers 16 residues. Trimming removed 2 bases at V and 0 bases at J, with 13 bases between. Germline-derived CDR1 and CDR2 are ENHRY and SYGVKD. DNA for the CDR3: TGTGCCATCAGTGAGGGGTCGGGACACAACCAAGAGACCCAGTACTTC. This gives the protein CAISEGSGHNQETQYF.